Below are 26 T cell receptor beta chains sequenced from a single sample in a study of T-cell reconstitution after alpha-beta-depleted transplantation in children. Library preparation (for TCRbeta) was performed with unique molecular identifiers. TCRdb re-called the PCR reads through MiXCR, storing one row per CDR3 protein. Found here are hundreds of thousands of distinct CDR3 sequences, under 15% of them singletons; the top ten hold 2% to 2.5%. The sample was PBMCs, mostly from graft donor cells, taken 360 days after TCRalphabeta/CD19-depleted stem cell transplant. These receptor sequences come from a male patient younger than 18 who had a stem cell transplant for acute myeloid leukemia, so the T cells may come from the graft donor.

This chain uses TRBV5-1 with TRBJ2-7; 7 nucleotides align to TRBD1. V trimming: 6 bases; J trimming: 6 bases; junction bases outside the gene matches: 18. CDR1 SGHRS and CDR2 YFSETQ come from the germline V gene. The CDR3 totals 16 residues. The chain's CDR3 is CASIRQGPIRRGEQYF. DNA of the CDR3: TGCGCCAGCATTCGACAGGGTCCCATACGTCGGGGCGAGCAGTACTTC.

This clonotype was seen a few times. The chain carries TRBV18 and TRBJ2-7; TRBD2 agrees at 12 bases. J lost 5 bases, V lost 1 base, and 15 bases had no gene match. The CDR3 runs to 19 residues. Germline V CDR1 and CDR2: KGHSH, LQKENI. CDR3 residues: CASSPRLAGVKRRDDEQYF. The DNA for the CDR3 is TGTGCCAGCTCACCACGACTAGCGGGAGTAAAGAGGAGAGATGACGAGCAGTACTTC.

The table lists this clonotype with a few counts. The chain combines TRBV7-6 with TRBJ2-5; 10 bases match TRBD2. The CDR3 length is 15 residues. The germline CDR1 and CDR2 sequences are SGHVS and FNYEAQ. V lost 4 bases to trimming and J lost 1 base; unmatched junction nucleotides: 3. CDR3: CASSYRTSGQETQYF. The CDR3 bases are TGTGCCAGCAGCTACAGGACTAGCGGCCAAGAGACCCAGTACTTC.

The chain combines TRBV29-1 with TRBJ2-3; D perhaps matches TRBD2 (6 bases). The CDR3 is made up of 11 amino acids. Germline CDR1 SQVTM, CDR2 ANQGSEA. CDR3 nucleotides: TGCAGGGTTAGGGGACTAGATACGCAGTATTTT. This gives the protein CRVRGLDTQYF.

This chain connects TRBV24-1 to TRBJ2-5; D is unresolved. In germline, CDR1 is KGHDR, CDR2 SFDVKD. The CDR3 is 15 residues long. Trimming took 4 bases from V and 0 from J, leaving 11 bases between them. CDR3 nucleotides: TGTGCCACCAGTGACTTCGACAAGTACCAAGAGACCCAGTACTTC. Its translation: CATSDFDKYQETQYF.

J is TRBJ2-3 and V is TRBV12-3 or TRBV12-4, with TRBD2 matching 10 bases. The length of the CDR3 is 20 residues. V lost 5 bases and J lost 0; bases outside the gene matches: 17. CDR3 in DNA: TGTGCCAGCAGTCAAATTACTCTAGCGGGAGTGGAGGGGAGCACAGATACGCAGTATTTT. It yields the protein CASSQITLAGVEGSTDTQYF.

This chain uses TRBV30 with TRBJ1-1; TRBD1 matches 8 bases. Trimming cost V 4 bases and J 5 bases; bases outside gene matches: 6. CDR3 size: 13 residues. Germline loops: CDR1 GTSNPN, CDR2 SVGIG (reference sequence). The CDR3 nucleotides are TGTGCCTGGAACAGGGGGTCAGGGACTGAAGCTTTCTTT. This codes for CAWNRGSGTEAFF.

This clonotype was counted only a few times. This chain joins TRBV7-2 and TRBJ2-1; D is uncertain. The CDR3 runs to 12 residues. Germline V gives CDR1 SGHTA, CDR2 FQGNSA. V shed 4 bases and J shed 4 bases, with 5 bases lying between them. DNA for the CDR3: TGTGCCAGCAGCTGGGTTTACAATGAGCAGTTCTTC. Its translation is CASSWVYNEQFF.

This clonotype was picked up a small number of times. This sequence joins TRBV6-1 and TRBJ1-2, with D unclear. Per the germline V gene, CDR1 is MNHNS and CDR2 is SASEGT. The CDR3 covers 14 residues. V was trimmed by 6 bases and J by 1 base, leaving 12 bases between them. CDR3 amino acids: CASSRTDINYGYTF. Here the CDR3 DNA reads TGTGCCAGCAGCCGGACCGATATTAACTATGGCTACACCTTC.

This clonotype was observed at least ten times. This chain links TRBV20-1 with TRBJ2-2; a possible D gene is TRBD1 (6 bases). Between the trimmed V and J ends, which lost 6 bases and 0 bases, there was a span of 14 bases. Germline V gene sequence: CDR1 DFQATT, CDR2 SNEGSKA (reference sequence). The CDR3 contains 15 residues. The CDR3 is CSATGLQTNTGELFF. CDR3 coding DNA: TGCAGTGCGACAGGACTCCAGACGAACACCGGGGAGCTGTTTTTT.

The gene calls are TRBV3-1 and TRBJ2-5, with TRBD2 as a possible D gene (6 bases). Germline values: CDR1 LGHDT, CDR2 YNNKEL (reference sequence). This CDR3 contains 17 residues. Trimming cost V 1 base and J 0 bases, with 15 bases left between them. CDR3 DNA sequence: TGTGCCAGCAGCCAAGTGGAGGCAGGGAGGTACCAAGAGACCCAGTACTTC. Translated: CASSQVEAGRYQETQYF.

V is TRBV29-1 and J is TRBJ1-1; D gene unclear. V dropped 6 bases and J dropped 2 bases, with 10 bases sitting between them. The germline V gene encodes CDR1 SQVTM and CDR2 ANQGSEA. CDR3 size: 12 residues. CDR3 in DNA: TGCAGCGTCCGAGAGCGCAACACTGAAGCTTTCTTT. Its protein product is CSVRERNTEAFF.

The chain has TRBV7-3 and TRBJ2-1; the match to TRBD2 covers 9 bases. Germline trimming cut 2 bases from V and 7 bases from J; bases unmatched to any gene: 6. Germline V gives CDR1 SGHTA, CDR2 FQGTGA. CDR3 size: 15 residues. The CDR3 DNA is TGTGCCAGCAGCTTATTGAGTCTAGCGGGGAATGAGCAGTTCTTC. It encodes CASSLLSLAGNEQFF.

This clonotype appeared many times. V usage is TRBV5-1 and J usage is TRBJ2-3; D is unclear. The V gene lost 0 bases and the J gene lost 2 bases, with 7 bases spanning the gap. CDR1 is SGHRS, CDR2 YFSETQ, per germline. This CDR3 is 14 amino acids long. Here the CDR3 DNA reads TGCGCCAGCAGCTTGGGGCAGCTCACAGATACGCAGTATTTT. Protein product: CASSLGQLTDTQYF. Full variable domain (missing parts from reference TRBV5-1 and TRBJ2-3): KAGVTQTPRYLIKTRGQQVTLSCSPISGHRSVSWYQQTPGQGLQFLFEYFSETQRNKGNFPGRFSGRQFSNSRSEMNVSTLELGDSALYLCASSLGQLTDTQYFGPGTRLTVL.

The V gene is TRBV7-2, the J gene TRBJ2-7; D uncertain. V was trimmed by 5 bases and J by 0 bases, leaving 14 bases between them. This CDR3 is built from 15 residues. Looked up from germline, CDR1 is SGHTA and CDR2 is FQGNSA. The CDR3 DNA reads as TGTGCCAGCAGCCAGGACGGCCTCAGCTCCTACGAGCAGTACTTC. As protein: CASSQDGLSSYEQYF.

This clonotype turned up a few times. The rearrangement uses TRBV12-3 or TRBV12-4 and TRBJ2-1; the D is unclear. The length of the CDR3 is 15 residues. Trimming cost V 8 bases and J 2 bases, with 16 bases left between them. The CDR3 sequence: CASYSWTAPYNEQFF. The CDR3 DNA reads TGTGCCAGCTACTCTTGGACGGCACCCTACAATGAGCAGTTCTTC.

This clonotype showed up just a few times. J is TRBJ2-7 and V is TRBV10-3; the D gene is possibly TRBD1 (5 bases). Per germline, CDR1 ENHRY and CDR2 SYGVKD. The CDR3 sequence is 15 residues long. V lost 3 bases and J 2 bases, leaving 14 bases between the germline ends. The CDR3 bases are TGTGCCATCAGTGATAGGGGTAGATTAGCCTACGAGCAGTACTTC. It yields the protein CAISDRGRLAYEQYF.

J is TRBJ2-1 and V is TRBV6-5; 12 bases fit TRBD2. CDR3 size: 19 residues. Germline V gives CDR1 MNHEY, CDR2 SVGAGI. The V segment lost 4 bases and the J segment 2 bases; nucleotides outside the gene matches: 12. The CDR3 DNA sequence: TGTGCCAGCAGTTCACACAGGGTTTCTAGCGGGAGGGCCTACAATGAGCAGTTCTTC. Amino acids: CASSSHRVSSGRAYNEQFF.

This clonotype was seen a few times. This chain joins TRBV9 and TRBJ2-2; D remains unclear. Germline CDR1 SGDLS, CDR2 YYNGEE. V lost 4 bases and J lost 3, with 13 bases in between. The CDR3 totals 15 residues. The CDR3 DNA reads TGTGCCAGCAGCCCCCAACCCCTAGACACCGGGGAGCTGTTTTTT. Residues: CASSPQPLDTGELFF.

This clonotype was counted at least ten times. This chain uses TRBV5-6 with TRBJ1-5, with 8 bases identical to TRBD1. The V gene end was trimmed by 3 bases and the J gene end by 6 bases; junction bases not matched to a gene: 5. Germline V gene data show CDR1 as SGHDT and CDR2 as YYEEEE. This CDR3 comprises 14 residues. The CDR3 DNA reads TGTGCCAGCAGCTCCGGGACAGGCAGTCAGCCCCAGCATTTT. Its protein product is CASSSGTGSQPQHF.

The chain uses TRBV30 and TRBJ2-1; D possibly corresponds to TRBD2 (6 bases). Germline lookup yields CDR1 GTSNPN and CDR2 SVGIG (reference sequence). The CDR3 totals 14 residues. V was pared by 4 bases and J by 2 bases, with 12 bases between. The CDR3 DNA reads as TGTGCCTGGAATGAGGAGGGTCCCTACAATGAGCAGTTCTTC. Translation gives CAWNEEGPYNEQFF.

The V call is TRBV7-2, the J call TRBJ2-3, with D perhaps matching TRBD1 (5 bases). The CDR3 consists of 16 residues. Germline-derived CDR1 and CDR2 are SGHTA and FQGNSA. With 1 base removed from V and 2 bases from J, the gap between germline ends came to 13 bases. Here the CDR3 DNA reads TGTGCCAGCAGCTTAGGCCAGGGAAGACTCACAGATACGCAGTATTTT. This translates into CASSLGQGRLTDTQYF.

The chain links TRBV18 to TRBJ2-4; D is ambiguous. Germline assignment: CDR1 KGHSH and CDR2 LQKENI. CDR3 length: 16 amino acids. With 2 bases removed from V and 0 bases from J, the gap between germline ends came to 11 bases. The CDR3 DNA follows: TGTGCCAGCTCACCAAGAGGAGAACTAGCCAAAAACATTCAGTACTTC. It encodes CASSPRGELAKNIQYF.

Ten or more counts support this clonotype. This chain joins TRBV20-1 and TRBJ2-3; D may be TRBD1 (8 bases). Germline lookup yields CDR1 DFQATT and CDR2 SNEGSKA (reference sequence). The CDR3 consists of 18 residues. The CDR3 DNA reads TGCAGCACCCTGGACAGGGAGGGCGGCGACGCTAGCACAGATACGCAGTATTTT. It yields the protein CSTLDREGGDASTDTQYF.

This clonotype has just a few counts. The genes are TRBV7-3 and TRBJ1-1; 11 bases map to TRBD1. CDR1 is SGHTA, CDR2 FQGTGA, per germline. V was clipped by 4 bases and J by 6 bases; unmatched bases: 4. The CDR3 is 14 residues long. CDR3 amino acids: CASSSGQGAAEAFF. Written as DNA, the CDR3 is TGTGCCAGCAGCTCCGGACAGGGGGCAGCTGAAGCTTTCTTT.

The chain couples TRBV7-3 to TRBJ2-1; 9 bases fit TRBD2. V was pared by 5 bases and J by 7 bases, with 15 bases of the junction left unmatched. The CDR3 has 17 residues. The germline V gene encodes CDR1 SGHTA and CDR2 FQGTGA. The CDR3 spells CASSRSLAREGGNEQFF. The CDR3 DNA sequence: TGTGCCAGCAGCCGTAGCCTAGCGCGGGAGGGCGGGAATGAGCAGTTCTTC.